These 29 T cell receptor beta chains came from one sample sequenced in a study of blood T cell repertoires in COVID-19. The table came from immunoSEQ multiplex PCR; TCRdb's copy has only in-frame clones and leaves some out. The sample includes 75,000 to 95,000 clones, 75% to 90% seen only once; the top ten take under 35%. Specimen: peripheral blood. These receptors all come from a human donor in a cohort sampled during active COVID-19.

This clone occurred a few times. The chain couples TRBV5-6 to TRBJ1-6; perhaps TRBD1 as D (5 bases). V was shortened by 3 bases and J by 9 bases, with 16 bases between the two germline ends. The germline gives CDR1 SGHDT, CDR2 YYEEEE. The length of the CDR3 is 15 residues. The CDR3 coding sequence is TGTGCCAGCAGCTCCCCGACAGACTGGGGTTCACCCCTCCACTTT. This codes for CASSSPTDWGSPLHF.

The genes are TRBV5-1 and TRBJ2-7; 9 bases are shared with TRBD1. The germline gives CDR1 SGHRS, CDR2 YFSETQ. The CDR3 runs 15 residues. J gave up 2 bases and V 2 bases, and 5 bases lay outside the gene matches. This CDR3 reads CASSFWTGVPYEQYF. In DNA, the CDR3 is TGCGCCAGCAGCTTTTGGACAGGGGTCCCCTACGAGCAGTACTTC.

This chain links TRBV30 with TRBJ1-1, with 10 bases aligning to TRBD1. CDR1 and CDR2 (germline): GTSNPN, SVGIG (reference sequence). The CDR3 has 14 amino acids. Losses at the gene ends were 6 bases for V and 5 bases for J; bases not matched to a gene: 9. The CDR3 loop is CACKVGTGVTEAFF. The CDR3 bases are TGTGCCTGCAAGGTTGGGACAGGGGTAACTGAAGCTTTCTTT.

The rearrangement links TRBV6-5 to TRBJ1-2; no clear D gene. CDR1 is MNHEY, CDR2 SVGAGI, per germline. The CDR3 consists of 10 residues. The CDR3 loop reads CASAHYGYTF. The CDR3, as DNA: TGTGCTAGTGCCCACTATGGCTACACCTTC.

This chain uses TRBV6-5 with TRBJ2-3; D might be TRBD2 (6 bases). Germline-derived CDR1 and CDR2 are MNHEY and SVGAGI. The CDR3 is made up of 14 amino acids. Deletions cut 10 bases from V and 7 bases from J, with 21 bases between. CDR3: CATQVAGTVYTQYF. The CDR3 nucleotides are TGTGCCACCCAGGTGGCGGGGACGGTGTATACGCAGTATTTT.

The J gene is TRBJ2-3, the V gene TRBV7-9, with 7 bases fitting TRBD1. CDR3 length: 14 amino acids. The germline CDR1 and CDR2 sequences are SEHNR and FQNEAQ (reference sequence). Losses at the gene ends were 5 bases for V and 2 bases for J; bases not matched to a gene: 4. CDR3 nucleotide sequence: TGTGCCAGCAGCCCGACAGGGCTCACAGATACGCAGTATTTT. Protein: CASSPTGLTDTQYF.

A single count supports this clone. V and J are TRBV24-1 and TRBJ2-3, with 8 bases matching TRBD1. This CDR3 has 15 residues. V gave up 1 base and J gave up 5 bases; unmatched junction bases: 4. Germline loops: CDR1 KGHDR, CDR2 SFDVKD. The CDR3 region has the DNA TGTGCCACCAGTGATTTTACCAGGGGGCTAGATACGCAGTATTTT. It is translated as CATSDFTRGLDTQYF.

The J gene is TRBJ2-1, the V gene TRBV7-9; a possible D gene is TRBD1 (5 bases). V was pared by 3 bases and J by 8 bases, with 11 bases between. This CDR3 has 13 amino acids. Per germline, CDR1 SEHNR and CDR2 FQNEAQ (reference sequence). The CDR3 spells CASSFDSRDEQFF. CDR3 DNA sequence: TGTGCCAGCAGCTTTGACAGTCGGGATGAGCAGTTCTTC.

This clone was counted a single time. The chain is built from TRBV2 and TRBJ1-1; the D gene is possibly TRBD1 (6 bases). This CDR3 has 16 amino acids. Deletions cut 7 bases from V and 0 bases from J, with 18 bases between. Germline lookup yields CDR1 SNHLY and CDR2 FYNNEI. The CDR3 coding sequence is TGTGCCAGCACCCCTACAGGACAGAGCATGAACACTGAAGCTTTCTTT. It codes for CASTPTGQSMNTEAFF.

The chain links TRBV11-2 to TRBJ2-5, with 9 bases that match TRBD2. The length of the CDR3 is 17 residues. Trimming at V came to 0 bases and at J to 1 base, leaving 6 bases not matched to a gene. Germline V CDR1 and CDR2: SGHAT, FQNNGV. The CDR3: CASSLEGGRGLQETQYF. The DNA of the CDR3 is TGTGCCAGCAGCTTAGAGGGCGGGAGGGGCCTCCAAGAGACCCAGTACTTC.

The rearrangement uses TRBV13 and TRBJ2-1, with a possible D match to TRBD2 (5 bases). Germline V CDR1 and CDR2: PRHDT, FYEKMQ (reference sequence). The CDR3 consists of 13 residues. Trimming shortened V by 5 bases and J by 6 bases, and 11 bases separated the two germline ends. CDR3 amino acids: CASSLGLVNEQFF. CDR3 bases: TGTGCCAGCAGCCTCGGACTTGTCAATGAGCAGTTCTTC.

The chain joins TRBV7-9 to TRBJ2-3; D remains unclear. There are 13 residues in the CDR3. CDR1 is SEHNR, CDR2 FQNEAQ, per germline (reference sequence). V dropped 5 bases and J dropped 2 bases, with 8 bases sitting between them. CDR3 loop: CASSVESTDTQYF. CDR3 DNA sequence: TGTGCCAGCAGCGTGGAGTCCACAGATACGCAGTATTTT.

The V gene is TRBV2, the J gene TRBJ1-1; D gene ambiguous. V lost 6 bases and J 4 bases, leaving 15 bases between the germline ends. CDR1 is SNHLY, CDR2 FYNNEI, per germline. This CDR3 is 14 amino acids long. This chain's CDR3 is CASRDSILGTEAFF. CDR3 bases: TGTGCCAGCAGGGACTCTATCCTCGGCACTGAAGCTTTCTTT.

V gene TRBV4-1 combines with J gene TRBJ1-1; no clear D. This CDR3 is 13 amino acids long. V lost 4 bases and J 4 bases, leaving 10 bases between the germline ends. CDR1 and CDR2 (germline): MGHRA, YSYEKL. The CDR3 spells CASSPGRGTEAFF. CDR3 nucleotide sequence: TGCGCCAGCAGCCCGGGTCGGGGCACTGAAGCTTTCTTT.

The gene calls are TRBV3-1 (or the pseudogene TRBV3-2) and TRBJ1-2; the D is unclear. From germline, CDR1 is LGHDT and CDR2 YNNKEL (reference sequence). Trimming took off 2 bases at V and 12 bases at J, with 16 bases between the two ends. This CDR3 has 13 residues. CDR3 in amino acids: CASSQSRRGANTF. For the CDR3, the DNA is TGTGCCAGCAGCCAATCTCGTCGGGGAGCCAACACCTTC.

V usage is TRBV30 and J usage is TRBJ1-1, with a weak D call TRBD1 (5 bases). V lost 2 bases and J 1 base, leaving 14 bases between the germline ends. The CDR3 covers 15 residues. CDR1 is GTSNPN and CDR2 is SVGIG in the germline V gene (reference sequence). The CDR3 DNA is TGTGCCTGGAGTTCGCCCCCCACAGGGAACACTGAAGCTTTCTTT. This codes for CAWSSPPTGNTEAFF.

This sequence joins TRBV7-9 and TRBJ2-5, with D perhaps matching TRBD1 (5 bases). Trimming left V 3 bases short and J 14 bases short, with 13 bases between. Germline V gene data show CDR1 as SEHNR and CDR2 as FQNEAQ (reference sequence). CDR3 length: 11 amino acids. CDR3: CASSFLKDTYF. The CDR3 DNA is TGTGCCAGCAGCTTCCTGAAGGACACTTACTTC.

This chain connects TRBV19 to TRBJ2-4, with a weak D call TRBD1 (5 bases). Trimming left V 5 bases short and J 0 bases short, with 14 bases between. This CDR3 contains 16 residues. Germline V gene lookup returns CDR1 LNHDA and CDR2 SQIVND (reference sequence). The CDR3 sequence: CASSAYRTLAKNIQYF. The CDR3 nucleotides read TGTGCCAGTAGTGCCTACCGGACACTAGCCAAAAACATTCAGTACTTC.

The count of this clone is one. The rearrangement joins TRBV14 to TRBJ1-3; D is unclear. Trimming shortened V by 1 base and J by 3 bases, and 7 bases separated the two germline ends. CDR1 SGHDN and CDR2 FVKESK come from the germline V gene. The length of the CDR3 is 14 residues. CDR3 protein: CASSQANYGNTIYF. The CDR3 DNA reads TGTGCCAGCAGCCAAGCGAACTATGGAAACACCATATATTTT.

This clone was seen many times. Germline is not matched at one junction end, which may reflect a read error. The genes are TRBV2 and TRBJ2-3; TRBD1 might be the D (6 bases). The CDR3 consists of 15 residues. Germline CDR1 and CDR2: SNHLY and FYNNEI. DNA for the CDR3: TGTGCCAGCAGTGAAGGGGGACATAGCACAAATACGCAGTATTTT. It specifies CASSEGGHSTNTQYF.

The table lists this clone with a few counts. The rearrangement links TRBV19 to TRBJ2-5, with unresolved D. V was cut by 2 bases and J by 2 bases, with 12 bases left in between. Per the germline V gene, CDR1 is LNHDA and CDR2 is SQIVND (reference sequence). CDR3 length: 15 amino acids. CDR3 region: CASSILYEEQETQYF. The CDR3 DNA is TGTGCCAGTAGTATACTTTACGAAGAGCAAGAGACCCAGTACTTC.

The chain couples TRBV2 to TRBJ1-4; no firm D call. CDR3 size: 13 residues. Per germline, CDR1 SNHLY and CDR2 FYNNEI. V lost 5 bases to trimming and J lost 8 bases, with 12 bases between them. DNA of the CDR3: TGTGCCAGCAGTACCGAGCGTGGGGAAAAACTGTTTTTT. Translation: CASSTERGEKLFF.

The chain joins TRBV5-4 to TRBJ2-4, with 9 bases identical to TRBD1. The junction had 8 bases not matched to a gene; V was cut back by 5 bases and J by 8 bases. This CDR3 is built from 14 residues. The germline V gene has CDR1 SGHNT and CDR2 YYREEE (reference sequence). CDR3 loop: CASSIRQGGDIQYF. The CDR3 nucleotides read TGTGCCAGCAGTATAAGACAGGGGGGAGACATTCAGTACTTC.

This clone was observed a single time. The V and J genes are TRBV7-3 and TRBJ1-1; 8 nucleotides line up with TRBD1. Germline CDR1 reads SGHTA; CDR2 reads FQGTGA. The CDR3 is 16 residues long. With 0 bases clipped from V and 4 bases from J, the junction kept 7 bases outside the gene matches. The CDR3 is CASSLTPTGAGTEAFF. DNA of the CDR3: TGTGCCAGCAGCTTAACCCCGACAGGGGCGGGCACTGAAGCTTTCTTT.

The DNA of the CDR3 is TGTGCCAGCAGTGAGGGAGGGGGCTATGGCTACACCTTC. Translation: CASSEGGGYGYTF. The chain recombines TRBV7-2 with TRBJ1-2, with D perhaps TRBD1 (6 bases). Germline CDR1 reads SGHTA; CDR2 reads FQGNSA. V lost 6 bases and J 4 bases, leaving 12 bases between the germline ends. This CDR3 has 13 residues.

The rearrangement links TRBV9 to TRBJ1-2, with 12 bases fitting TRBD1. J was trimmed by 1 base and V by 1 base; bases with no gene match: 8. The CDR3 is 18 amino acids. Germline V gives CDR1 SGDLS, CDR2 YYNGEE. The CDR3 sequence is CASSVRGDRGPINYGYTF. The CDR3 nucleotides are TGTGCCAGCAGCGTAAGGGGGGACAGGGGGCCCATTAACTATGGCTACACCTTC.

This rearrangement joins TRBV29-1 to TRBJ2-5; 7 nucleotides match TRBD1. Germline V gene lookup returns CDR1 SQVTM and CDR2 ANQGSEA. The V segment lost 3 bases and the J segment 5 bases; nucleotides outside the gene matches: 6. This CDR3 has 13 amino acids. CDR3 in amino acids: CSVEIGGAETQYF. The CDR3 DNA reads as TGCAGCGTTGAGATAGGGGGCGCCGAGACCCAGTACTTC.

The chain combines TRBV7-3 with TRBJ2-3, with 11 bases that match TRBD1. This CDR3 has 15 residues. V gave up 4 bases and J gave up 6 bases; unmatched junction bases: 6. CDR1 and CDR2 from the germline V gene are SGHTA and FQGTGA. CDR3 sequence: CASSSGTGGHDTQYF. DNA for the CDR3: TGTGCCAGCAGCTCGGGGACAGGGGGACATGATACGCAGTATTTT.

The rearrangement links TRBV6-5 to TRBJ2-3; no clear D. This CDR3 comprises 14 residues. CDR1 is MNHEY and CDR2 is SVGAGI in the germline V gene. V was pared by 7 bases and J by 0 bases, with 11 bases between. CDR3 protein: CASKRSLSTDTQYF. In DNA form, the CDR3 reads TGTGCCAGCAAGAGGTCACTGAGCACAGATACGCAGTATTTT.